These 5 T cell receptor beta chains originate from one sample sequenced in a study of T cells in Graves' hyperthyroidism and ophthalmopathy (dated by TCRdb to 2018 to 2020). The method behind the library was multiplex PCR. TCRdb names Illumina HiSeq 2000 as the instrument used. The TCR beta CDR3 regions were amplified from the RNA transcripts. The TCR CDR3 was subjected to a first round of RT-PCR using the HTBI primer set and the Qiagen OneStep RT-PCR kit. The public reads were quality trimmed at Q25 with fastp and then assembled into clones with MiXCR by TCRdb, keeping productive beta chains. Every entry covers one CDR3 protein and lists the most common genes and DNA from its rows. The sample includes hundreds of thousands of distinct CDR3 sequences, with roughly 14% observed a single time. The ten largest account for approximately 13% of the sample. The sample was blood. The receptors were sampled from a man aged 18 to 29 with Graves' ophthalmopathy.

This clonotype was seen repeatedly, ten times or more. This chain uses TRBV3-1 with TRBJ2-1, with 8 positions matching TRBD2. Per germline, CDR1 LGHDT and CDR2 YNNKEL (reference sequence). The CDR3 has 16 amino acids. V was clipped by 0 bases and J by 9 bases; unmatched bases: 10. The DNA of the CDR3 is TGTGCCAGCAGCCAAGACAATGCCGGACTAGCCAGTGAGCAGTTCTTC. Amino acid sequence: CASSQDNAGLASEQFF.

This clonotype appeared many times. This rearrangement joins TRBV3-1 to TRBJ2-5, with TRBD2 identical over 7 bases. This CDR3 is built from 15 residues. Losses at the gene ends were 3 bases for V and 0 bases for J; bases not matched to a gene: 4. Germline V gene sequence: CDR1 LGHDT, CDR2 YNNKEL (reference sequence). CDR3 bases: TGTGCCAGCAGCCAGGGAGCGGGGAACCAAGAGACCCAGTACTTC. Translation gives CASSQGAGNQETQYF.

This clonotype was seen repeatedly, ten times or more. The CDR3 region is CASSAAPNTGELFF. The CDR3 bases are TGTGCCAGCAGCGCTGCTCCGAACACCGGGGAGCTGTTTTTT. This chain links TRBV9 with TRBJ2-2; D uncertain. Germline V gene sequence: CDR1 SGDLS, CDR2 YYNGEE. This CDR3 region has 14 residues. V lost 3 bases and J 0 bases, leaving 6 bases between the germline ends.

In its sample, this clonotype was seen a few times. The rearrangement joins TRBV3-1 to TRBJ2-5; TRBD2 matches at 9 bases. Germline V gives CDR1 LGHDT, CDR2 YNNKEL (reference sequence). The CDR3 has 19 amino acids. V shed 0 bases and J 4 bases; nucleotides not matched to a gene: 15. CDR3 bases: TGTGCCAGCAGCCAAGATGGGATAGCGGGAGAGCCCAGGGGAGAGACCCAGTACTTC. Its translation is CASSQDGIAGEPRGETQYF.

This clonotype turned up a few times. The rearrangement uses TRBV12-3 or TRBV12-4 and TRBJ1-4; TRBD1 agrees at 8 bases. CDR3 length equals 16 residues. Unmatched junction bases numbered 5, after V lost 3 bases and J lost 2 bases. Here the CDR3 reads CASSFSRTGTNEKLFF. CDR3 nucleotide sequence: TGTGCCAGCAGTTTTTCCCGGACAGGGACTAATGAAAAACTGTTTTTT.